The 16 T cell receptor beta chains given below trace back to one sample, sequenced in a study of cytomegalovirus exposure and HLA in healthy donors. TCRdb's table, derived via immunoSEQ multiplex PCR, lists solely in-frame clones and lacks some. Of more than 110,000 clones listed, over 90% were seen once; the top ten hold less than 2%. Sequencing was carried out using PBMCs. The receptor set was obtained from a man younger than 35 in good health and CMV-seropositive.

The V gene is TRBV10-3, the J gene TRBJ2-1, with 8 bases matching TRBD2. The ends lost 2 bases at V and 9 bases at J; junction bases unmatched: 9. CDR3 length: 15 amino acids. From germline, CDR1 is ENHRY and CDR2 SYGVKD. The CDR3 bases are TGTGCCATCAGTGAGGGGGGGAGCGGGAGACCTGAGCAGTTCTTC. It specifies CAISEGGSGRPEQFF.

This clone appeared a single time. The chain is built from TRBV7-8 and TRBJ2-7; maybe TRBD2 (6 bases). The ends were cut back, 5 bases at V and 1 base at J, with 12 bases in the middle. There are 14 residues in the CDR3. Germline-derived CDR1 and CDR2 are SGHVS and FQNEAQ. The CDR3 DNA sequence: TGTGCCAGCAGCCCCGGGGGATGGTCCTACGAGCAGTACTTC. It codes for CASSPGGWSYEQYF.

This clone appeared once. This chain joins TRBV6-1 and TRBJ2-5; D may be TRBD1 (5 bases). Per germline, CDR1 MNHNS and CDR2 SASEGT. The CDR3 loop spans 16 amino acids. Between the trimmed V and J ends, which lost 3 bases and 0 bases, there was a span of 14 bases. CDR3: CASSETRAINQETQYF. The CDR3 DNA reads TGTGCCAGCAGTGAGACCAGGGCCATCAACCAAGAGACCCAGTACTTC.

The V call is TRBV6-1, the J call TRBJ2-7; D gene uncertain. This CDR3 comprises 15 residues. Germline V gene sequence: CDR1 MNHNS, CDR2 SASEGT. V was trimmed by 1 base and J by 0 bases, leaving 10 bases between them. The CDR3 region has the DNA TGTGCCAGCAGTGAAGGGCAGGATAGCTCCTACGAGCAGTACTTC. This gives the protein CASSEGQDSSYEQYF.

V and J are TRBV30 and TRBJ2-7; 7 bases match TRBD2. Germline V gives CDR1 GTSNPN, CDR2 SVGIG (reference sequence). CDR3 size: 14 residues. V trimming: 2 bases; J trimming: 5 bases; junction bases outside the gene matches: 9. The CDR3 spells CAWSKGGSRDEQYF. The CDR3 bases are TGTGCCTGGAGTAAAGGCGGGAGTCGCGACGAGCAGTACTTC. Using reference TRBV30 and TRBJ2-7 for the parts outside the CDR3, the full variable domain is SQTIHQWPATLVQPVGSPLSLECTVEGTSNPNLYWYRQAAGRGLQLLFYSVGIGQISSEVPQNLSASRPQDRQFILSSKKLLLSDSGFYLCAWSKGGSRDEQYFGPGTRLTVT.

This clone was seen a single time. The chain carries TRBV6-1 and TRBJ2-1; TRBD2 agrees at 11 bases. CDR3 length: 15 amino acids. With V trimmed by 7 bases and J by 3 bases, 5 bases remained unmatched. CDR1 is MNHNS, CDR2 SASEGT, per germline. The CDR3 is CASTGGTSGYNEQFF. CDR3 DNA: TGTGCCAGCACTGGAGGGACTAGCGGCTACAATGAGCAGTTCTTC.

This chain joins TRBV10-3 and TRBJ1-2; TRBD1 is a possible D gene (6 bases). The germline V gene has CDR1 ENHRY and CDR2 SYGVKD. The CDR3 extends over 13 amino acids. Between the trimmed V and J ends, which lost 6 bases and 2 bases, there was a span of 10 bases. The DNA for the CDR3 is TGTGCCATCAGGGGTCAGGGGAACTATGGCTACACCTTC. Amino acid sequence: CAIRGQGNYGYTF.

This clone was seen once. The rearrangement uses TRBV4-1 and TRBJ1-5, with 9 bases fitting TRBD1. Trimming took 4 bases from V and 8 from J; bases not matched to a gene: 9. Germline V gene data show CDR1 as MGHRA and CDR2 as YSYEKL. The CDR3 sequence is 15 residues long. CDR3 sequence: CASSRTGTGSEPQHF. CDR3 DNA sequence: TGCGCCAGCAGCCGAACCGGGACAGGGTCGGAGCCCCAGCATTTT.

This clone was detected only once. V usage is TRBV7-8 and J usage is TRBJ2-5, with a tentative D call TRBD1 (5 bases). This CDR3 is built from 13 residues. Trimming pared 4 bases from V and 5 bases from J, leaving 11 bases between. Germline CDR1 SGHVS, CDR2 FQNEAQ. The CDR3 loop is CASSYQGSETQYF. Written as DNA, the CDR3 is TGTGCCAGCAGCTACCAGGGCTCTGAGACCCAGTACTTC.

This chain links TRBV28 with TRBJ2-5; D possibly corresponds to TRBD2 (5 bases). Trimming cost V 2 bases and J 3 bases, with 10 bases left between them. Per germline, CDR1 MDHEN and CDR2 SYDVKM. This CDR3 comprises 14 residues. CDR3 nucleotide sequence: TGTGCCAGCAGTTTACACGGGAAAAAAGAGACCCAGTACTTC. Its protein product is CASSLHGKKETQYF.

This rearrangement joins TRBV27 to TRBJ1-1, with D possibly matching TRBD1 (5 bases). Trimming pared 2 bases from V and 1 base from J, leaving 11 bases between. The length of the CDR3 is 15 residues. Germline loops: CDR1 MNHEY, CDR2 SMNVEV (reference sequence). This CDR3 reads CASSLNGGGNTEAFF. In nucleotides, the CDR3 is TGTGCCAGCAGTTTAAATGGGGGGGGGAACACTGAAGCTTTCTTT.

The chain is built from TRBV2 and TRBJ1-1; 7 bases fit TRBD1. The CDR3 spans 14 residues. Germline CDR1 SNHLY, CDR2 FYNNEI. V was pared by 7 bases and J by 0 bases, with 5 bases of the junction left unmatched. CDR3 in amino acids: CASNWGQMNTEAFF. CDR3 DNA: TGTGCCAGCAACTGGGGACAGATGAACACTGAAGCTTTCTTT.

The chain uses TRBV9 and TRBJ2-5; D might be TRBD1 (5 bases). V was cut by 4 bases and J by 7 bases, with 17 bases left in between. From germline, CDR1 is SGDLS and CDR2 YYNGEE. This CDR3 contains 14 residues. CDR3 nucleotide sequence: TGTGCCAGCAGCCCAGGGATTGCGGCCCGGACCCAGTACTTC. As protein: CASSPGIAARTQYF.

The chain uses TRBV4-1 and TRBJ2-6; 7 bases match TRBD1. CDR1 and CDR2 from the germline V gene are MGHRA and YSYEKL. The trim removed 2 bases at V and 0 bases at J, leaving 13 bases unmatched. The length of the CDR3 is 20 residues. In DNA form, the CDR3 reads TGCGCCAGCAGCCAATACCATACAGGGGTAGGGAACTCTGGGGCCAACGTCCTGACTTTC. This translates into CASSQYHTGVGNSGANVLTF.

This chain joins TRBV7-3 and TRBJ2-5, with D tentatively TRBD1 (6 bases). The V gene's germline CDR1 is SGHTA and CDR2 FQGTGA. V was trimmed by 3 bases and J by 7 bases, leaving 15 bases between them. This CDR3 comprises 14 residues. In nucleotides, the CDR3 is TGTGCCAGCAGCTTGGACAGCCCCGCGGTGACCCAGTACTTC. It yields the protein CASSLDSPAVTQYF.

The chain uses TRBV29-1 and TRBJ2-7; D is possibly TRBD2 (7 bases). CDR1 is SQVTM, CDR2 ANQGSEA, per germline. The CDR3 contains 14 residues. The ends were cut back, 6 bases at V and 0 bases at J, with 15 bases in the middle. The CDR3 DNA reads TGCAGCGTGAGGGGGGGCCAGGGCTCCTACGAGCAGTACTTC. It encodes CSVRGGQGSYEQYF.